The T cell receptor beta chain under discussion was sequenced for a study of cytomegalovirus exposure and HLA in healthy donors. Comment on this clone: The antigen is undetermined.

This CDR3 region has 15 residues. From germline, CDR1 is SGHKS and CDR2 YYEKEE (reference sequence). The ends were cut back, 4 bases at V and 6 bases at J, with 19 bases in the middle. General study points: Sequencing likely generated an artifact that appeared as a cluster of highly shared sequence variants. A later analysis linked a missense DCLRE1C variant to TCR beta V- and J-gene trimming. The authors listed 150 to 200 TCR beta chains as cytomegalovirus-associated. Among CMV-associated TCR beta chains, most appeared HLA-restricted in a later analysis.

PCR used 60 Vbeta primers and 13 Jbeta primers. Sequenced by immunoSEQ multiplex PCR; TCRdb stores in-frame clones only, minus some. Of under 150,000 clones listed, approximately 85% are singletons. This chain links TRBV5-5 with TRBJ1-2, with D hard to call. The clonotype originates from a male donor in good health and CMV-seropositive. The sample taken for sequencing was PBMCs. CDR3 amino acids: CASSPVGRVGDGYTF. As DNA, the CDR3 is TGTGCCAGCAGCCCGGTTGGGAGGGTGGGTGATGGCTACACCTTC.